The clone carrying this T cell receptor beta chain was counted only a few times. This entry is derived from a study of T cell changes during pregnancy in multiple sclerosis. The data were produced by immunoSEQ multiplex PCR, yet TCRdb's version contains in-frame clones alone and is incomplete. This sample carries fewer than 100,000 clones, around 93% of them seen once, and the ten largest clones take around 2.6%. The origin of this receptor is a female donor in good health, enrolled as a control in a pregnancy study. This material consisted of peripheral blood, taken after pregnancy.

The CDR3 DNA follows: TGCGCCAGCAGCTTACAGGGGTACACTGAAGCTTTCTTT. It specifies CASSLQGYTEAFF. This chain links TRBV5-1 with TRBJ1-1; 7 nucleotides match TRBD1. Germline V CDR1 and CDR2: SGHRS, YFSETQ. V was pared by 2 bases and J by 3 bases, with 1 base of the junction left unmatched. This CDR3 comprises 13 residues.